This T cell receptor (beta chain) is from a study of T cells in Graves' hyperthyroidism and ophthalmopathy. As regards this clonotype: Its cognate antigen is unknown.

Using RNA transcripts as the source, TCR beta CDR3 regions were amplified. Carried out on the TCR CDR3, a first-round RT-PCR used the HTBI primer set. TCRdb re-derived calls from the multiplex PCR reads in MiXCR, one entry per CDR3 protein. The data show 450,000 to 600,000 distinct CDR3 sequences, 14% seen once. Study results and limitations: In blood, most of the thyroid clonotypes expanded above 0.001 were also present.

V shed 3 bases and J shed 2 bases, with 15 bases lying between them. Germline loops: CDR1 SGHKS, CDR2 YYEKEE (reference sequence). The CDR3 runs 15 residues. The V and J genes are TRBV5-5 and TRBJ2-7; D might be TRBD1 (7 bases). The TCR originated in a woman between 35 and 50 years old with Graves' hyperthyroidism. The sample consisted of blood. The CDR3 sequence: CASSSGRQGAYEQYF. CDR3 DNA sequence: TGTGCCAGCAGCTCTGGGAGGCAGGGGGCCTACGAGCAGTACTTC.